This TCR beta chain was recorded in a study of technical replicates of blood from a handful of donors. TCRdb's copy holds only in-frame clones and misses some; the assay was immunoSEQ multiplex PCR. Among some 47,000 clones, 80% to 95% were seen once, and the ten largest hold 3.5% to 4.5%. A single count supports this clone. The sequenced material came from PBMCs. The TCR sequence derives from a human donor in good health. Some clones in this sample may be carry-over from other donors' samples.

CDR3 amino acids: CASSRSRSEIYGYTF. In nucleotides, the CDR3 is TGTGCCAGCTCACGGAGTCGTTCAGAGATCTATGGCTACACCTTC. The genes are TRBV18 and TRBJ1-2; D is unclear. The CDR3 is made up of 15 amino acids. Trimming removed 4 bases at V and 4 bases at J, with 16 bases between. Germline CDR1 KGHSH, CDR2 LQKENI. The full variable domain, in which reference TRBV18 and TRBJ1-2 provide the parts outside the CDR3, is NAGVMQNPRHLVRRRGQEARLRCSPMKGHSHVYWYRQLPEEGLKFMVYLQKENIIDESGMPKERFSAEFPKEGPSILRIQQVVRGDSAAYFCASSRSRSEIYGYTFGSGTRLTVV.